This T cell receptor (beta chain) was identified during a study of neurological immune-mediated disorders. From the 5' RACE reads, TCRdb called clonotypes with MiXCR, one entry per CDR3 protein. The sample has around 46,000 distinct CDR3 sequences; 4% to 5.5% are singletons. This clonotype was recorded at least ten times. Germline lookup yields CDR1 ENHRY and CDR2 SYGVKD. CDR3 length equals 16 residues. V was shortened by 0 bases and J by 5 bases, with 16 bases between the two germline ends. The TCR comes from a woman aged 55-70 years with multiple sclerosis. The chain joins TRBV10-3 to TRBJ2-5; no clear D. Specimen: PBMCs. In nucleotides, the CDR3 is TGTGCCATCAGTGAGTCGACTCGTGGGGTTTCGGAGACCCAGTACTTC. It encodes CAISESTRGVSETQYF.